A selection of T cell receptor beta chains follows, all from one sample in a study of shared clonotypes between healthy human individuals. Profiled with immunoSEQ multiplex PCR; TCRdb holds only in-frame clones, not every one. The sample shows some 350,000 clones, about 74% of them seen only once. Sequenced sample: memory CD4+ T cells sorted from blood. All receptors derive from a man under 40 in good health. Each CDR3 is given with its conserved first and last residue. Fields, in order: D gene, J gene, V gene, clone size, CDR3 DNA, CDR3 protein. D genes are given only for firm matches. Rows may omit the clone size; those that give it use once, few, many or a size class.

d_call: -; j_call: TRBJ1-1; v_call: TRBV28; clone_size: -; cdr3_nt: TGTGCCAGCAGCCCCGGGCCTGAAGCTTTCTTT; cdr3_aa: CASSPGPEAFF
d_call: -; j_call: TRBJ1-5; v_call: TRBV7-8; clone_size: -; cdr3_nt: TGTGCCAGCAGCTTAGCTCGACAGCCCAATCAGCCCCAGCATTTT; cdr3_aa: CASSLARQPNQPQHF
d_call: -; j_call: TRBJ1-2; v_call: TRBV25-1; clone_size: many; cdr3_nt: TGTGCCAGCAGTGACGTAGGAGGGGACTATGGCTACACCTTC; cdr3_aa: CASSDVGGDYGYTF
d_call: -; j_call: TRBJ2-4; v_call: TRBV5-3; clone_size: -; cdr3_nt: TGTGCCAGAAGCCTGGGGGCAGAAGCAGTAGCCAAAAACATTCAGTACTTC; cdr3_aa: CARSLGAEAVAKNIQYF
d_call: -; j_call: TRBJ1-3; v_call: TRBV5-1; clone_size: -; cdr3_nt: TGCGCCAGCAGCATGGGCTGGGGTACGGGAAACACCATATATTTT; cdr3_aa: CASSMGWGTGNTIYF
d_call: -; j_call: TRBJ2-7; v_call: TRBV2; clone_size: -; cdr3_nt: TGTGCCAGCAGTGCGGAGAGGGCCTACGAGCAGTACTTC; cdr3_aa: CASSAERAYEQYF
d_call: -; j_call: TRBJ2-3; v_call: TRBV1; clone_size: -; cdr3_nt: TGCACCAGCAGCCAAGAAGTAGCGGGAGGCCGCACAGATACGCAGTATTTT; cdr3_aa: CTSSQEVAGGRTDTQYF
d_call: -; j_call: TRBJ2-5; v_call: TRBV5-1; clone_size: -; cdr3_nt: TGCGCCAGCAGCTCCCGACAGGGAAGCGGGCAAGAGACCCAGTACTTC; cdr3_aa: CASSSRQGSGQETQYF
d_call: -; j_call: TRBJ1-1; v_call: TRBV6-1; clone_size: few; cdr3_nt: TGTGCCAGCAGAGCCGACAGGAACACTGAAGCTTTCTTT; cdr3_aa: CASRADRNTEAFF
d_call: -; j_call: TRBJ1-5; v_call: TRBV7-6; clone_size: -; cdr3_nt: TGTGCCAGCAGCCCGTACGCGAGAAATAGCAATCAGCCCCAGCATTTT; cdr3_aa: CASSPYARNSNQPQHF
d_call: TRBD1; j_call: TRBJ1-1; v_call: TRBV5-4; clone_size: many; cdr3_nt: TGTGCCAGCAGCAGGGGACAGACTTACACTGAAGCTTTCTTT; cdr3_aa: CASSRGQTYTEAFF
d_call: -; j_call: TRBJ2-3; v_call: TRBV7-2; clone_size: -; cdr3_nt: TGTGCCAGCAGCTTATACACAAGCACAGATACGCAGTATTTT; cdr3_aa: CASSLYTSTDTQYF
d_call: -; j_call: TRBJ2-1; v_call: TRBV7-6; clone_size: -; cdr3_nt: TGTGCCAGCAGCCAGGACAGGCGGGGGAGCACTGAGCAGTTCTTC; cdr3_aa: CASSQDRRGSTEQFF
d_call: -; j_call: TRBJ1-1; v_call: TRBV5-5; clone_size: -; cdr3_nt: TGTGCCAGCAGCTTGGGAGAATTGAACACTGAAGCTTTCTTT; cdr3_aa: CASSLGELNTEAFF
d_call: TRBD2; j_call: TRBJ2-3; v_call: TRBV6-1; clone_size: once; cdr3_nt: TGTGCCAGCAGTGAATTCCTTTGGACTAGCGGGAGAGCAGATACGCAGTATTTT; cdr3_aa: CASSEFLWTSGRADTQYF
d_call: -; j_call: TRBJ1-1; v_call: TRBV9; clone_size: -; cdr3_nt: TGTGCCAGCAGCGTAGGGGCAGGAGGAATGAACACTGAAGCTTTCTTT; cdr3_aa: CASSVGAGGMNTEAFF
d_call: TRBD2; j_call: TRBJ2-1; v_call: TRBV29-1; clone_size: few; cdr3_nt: TGCAGCGCCACCCGGACTAGCGGGAGGCACTCCGGGAATGAGCAGTTCTTC; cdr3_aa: CSATRTSGRHSGNEQFF
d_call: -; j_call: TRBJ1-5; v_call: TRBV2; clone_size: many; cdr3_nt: TGTGCCAGCAGTGAACTTTCCGGGTTAAACAATCAGCCCCAGCATTTT; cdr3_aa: CASSELSGLNNQPQHF
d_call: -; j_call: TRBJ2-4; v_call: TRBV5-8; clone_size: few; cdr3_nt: TGTGCCAGCAGCCCGCGGCCCTCAGCCAAAAACATTCAGTACTTC; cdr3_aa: CASSPRPSAKNIQYF
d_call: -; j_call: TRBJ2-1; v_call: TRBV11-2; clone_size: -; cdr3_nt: TGTGCCAGCAGCTTCTCCCCCTACAATGAGCAGTTCTTC; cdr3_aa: CASSFSPYNEQFF
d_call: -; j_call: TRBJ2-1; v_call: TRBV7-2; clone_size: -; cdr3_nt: TGTGCCAGCAGCAGGGGTGATTTGGCCAATGAGCAGTTCTTC; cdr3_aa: CASSRGDLANEQFF
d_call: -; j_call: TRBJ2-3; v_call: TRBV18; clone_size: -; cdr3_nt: TGTGCCAGCTCACCCCAGGGGAGCACAGATACGCAGTATTTT; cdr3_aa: CASSPQGSTDTQYF
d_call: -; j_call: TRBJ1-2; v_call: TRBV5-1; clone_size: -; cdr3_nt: TGCGCCAGCAGCTTGTGGGGCGCGGAAGTCGGCGGCTACACCTTC; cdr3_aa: CASSLWGAEVGGYTF
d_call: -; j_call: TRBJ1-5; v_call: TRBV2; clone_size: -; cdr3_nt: TGTGCCAGCAGTGTCGTGGCACGGGATCAGCCCCAGCATTTT; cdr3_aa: CASSVVARDQPQHF
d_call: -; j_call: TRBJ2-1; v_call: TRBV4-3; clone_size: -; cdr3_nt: TGCGCCAGCAGCCAAGATATGTTCCGAAATGAGCAGTTCTTC; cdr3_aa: CASSQDMFRNEQFF
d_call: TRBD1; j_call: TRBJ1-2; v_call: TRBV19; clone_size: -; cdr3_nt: TGTGCCAGTAGGGGGACAGGGGATGGCTACACCTTC; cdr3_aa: CASRGTGDGYTF
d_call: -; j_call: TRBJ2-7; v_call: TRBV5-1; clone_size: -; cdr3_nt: TGCGCCAGCAGCACCTGGGACGGCACCTACGAGCAGTACTTC; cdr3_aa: CASSTWDGTYEQYF
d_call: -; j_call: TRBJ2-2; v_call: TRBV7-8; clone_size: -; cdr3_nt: TGTGCCAGCAGCTTAGGTGTGGACGCGCTGTTTTTT; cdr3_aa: CASSLGVDALFF
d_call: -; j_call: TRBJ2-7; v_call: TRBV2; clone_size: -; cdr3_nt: TGTGCCAGCAGTGAATTCGGGGGCGCGGACGAGCAGTACTTC; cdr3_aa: CASSEFGGADEQYF
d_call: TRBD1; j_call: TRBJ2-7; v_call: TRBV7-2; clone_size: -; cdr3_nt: TGTGCCAGCAGCCGCTGGACAGGCTACGAGCAGTACTTC; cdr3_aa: CASSRWTGYEQYF
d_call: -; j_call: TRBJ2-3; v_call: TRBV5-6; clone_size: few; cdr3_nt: TGTGCCAGCAGCTTGGGCGGGGTGATCACAGATACGCAGTATTTT; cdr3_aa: CASSLGGVITDTQYF
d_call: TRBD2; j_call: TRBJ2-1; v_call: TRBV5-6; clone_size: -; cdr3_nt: TGTGCCAGCAGCGGGGGGACTAGCGGGAGATTTTCCTACAATGAGCAGTTCTTC; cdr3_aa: CASSGGTSGRFSYNEQFF
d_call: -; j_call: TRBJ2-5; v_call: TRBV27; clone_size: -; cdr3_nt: TGTGCCAGCAGCAAGCACAACCAAGAGACCCAGTACTTC; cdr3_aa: CASSKHNQETQYF
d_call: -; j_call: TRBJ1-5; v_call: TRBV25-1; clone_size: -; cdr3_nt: TGTGCCAGCAGGGCTCAGGGAAAGGATCAGCCCCAGCATTTT; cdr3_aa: CASRAQGKDQPQHF
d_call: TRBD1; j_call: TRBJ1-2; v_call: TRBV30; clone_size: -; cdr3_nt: TGTGCCTGGAGTGTTGGGACAGCAGATGGCTACACCTTC; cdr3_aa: CAWSVGTADGYTF
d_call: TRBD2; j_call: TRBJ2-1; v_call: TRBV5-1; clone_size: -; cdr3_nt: TGCGCCAGCAGCTTGGTTACTAGCGGGAGTCATTCCAATGAGCAGTTCTTC; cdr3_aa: CASSLVTSGSHSNEQFF
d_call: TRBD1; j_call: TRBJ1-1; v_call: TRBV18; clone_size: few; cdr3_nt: TGTGCCAGCTCACCAACTTTACAGGGGCTAACCGCTGAAGCTTTCTTT; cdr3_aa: CASSPTLQGLTAEAFF
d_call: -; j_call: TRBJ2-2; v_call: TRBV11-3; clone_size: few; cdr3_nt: TGTGCCAGCAGCTTTTCTAGTGCCGGGGAGCTGTTTTTT; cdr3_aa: CASSFSSAGELFF
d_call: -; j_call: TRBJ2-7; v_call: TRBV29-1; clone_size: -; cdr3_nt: TGCAGCGCCGCTGGGGGGGCTATAAATTCCTACGAGCAGTACTTC; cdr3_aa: CSAAGGAINSYEQYF
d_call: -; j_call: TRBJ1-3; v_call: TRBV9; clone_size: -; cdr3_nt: TGTGCCAGCAGCTCGCCGAGCTCTGGAAACACCATATATTTT; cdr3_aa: CASSSPSSGNTIYF
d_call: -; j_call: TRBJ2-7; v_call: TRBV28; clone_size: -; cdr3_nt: TGTGCCAGCAGTGCAATCGGGCTGAGGTTTGCGGGTGGCGCCTACGAGCAGTACTTC; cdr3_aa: CASSAIGLRFAGGAYEQYF
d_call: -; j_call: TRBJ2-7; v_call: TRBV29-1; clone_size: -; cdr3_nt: TGCAGCGTTGTTGGACAGCCTTTTTACGAGCAGTACTTC; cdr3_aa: CSVVGQPFYEQYF
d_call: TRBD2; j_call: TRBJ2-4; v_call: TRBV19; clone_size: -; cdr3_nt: TGTGCCACCTCGCGGGGGGACACGAAAAACATTCAGTACTTC; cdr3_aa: CATSRGDTKNIQYF
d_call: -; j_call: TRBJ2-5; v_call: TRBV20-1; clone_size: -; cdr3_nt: TGCAGTGCTGTGTTAATCCGGACCCAGTACTTC; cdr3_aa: CSAVLIRTQYF
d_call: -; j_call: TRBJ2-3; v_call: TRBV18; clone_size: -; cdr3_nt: TGTGCCAGCTCCGTGACAATCACAGATACGCAGTATTTT; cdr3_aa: CASSVTITDTQYF
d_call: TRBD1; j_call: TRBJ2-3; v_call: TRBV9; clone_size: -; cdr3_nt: TGTGCCAGCGGGACAGGGGGTGCAGATACGCAGTATTTT; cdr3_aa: CASGTGGADTQYF
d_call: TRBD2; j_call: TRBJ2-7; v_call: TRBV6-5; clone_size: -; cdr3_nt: TGTGCCAGCAGTATAGCGGGAGAGGGCGAGCAGTACTTC; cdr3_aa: CASSIAGEGEQYF
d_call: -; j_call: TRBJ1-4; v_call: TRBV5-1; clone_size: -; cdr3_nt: TGCGCCAGCAGCTTGGCCGTAGATTCGGGCAGCACTAATGAAAAACTGTTTTTT; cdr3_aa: CASSLAVDSGSTNEKLFF
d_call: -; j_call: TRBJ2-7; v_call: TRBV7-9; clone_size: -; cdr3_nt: TGTGCCAGCAGCTTTCTGGCCGCGACGCGTTCCGAGCAGTACTTC; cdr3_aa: CASSFLAATRSEQYF
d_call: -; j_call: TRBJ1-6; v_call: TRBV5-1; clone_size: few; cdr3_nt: TGCGCCAGCAGGTACCAGGGATTTCGAAATTCACCCCTCCACTTT; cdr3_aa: CASRYQGFRNSPLHF
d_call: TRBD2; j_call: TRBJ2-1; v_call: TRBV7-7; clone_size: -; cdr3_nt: TGTGCTAGCAGCCCAGGGACTAGCGGGAGGGACAGTGAGCAGTTCTTC; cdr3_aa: CASSPGTSGRDSEQFF
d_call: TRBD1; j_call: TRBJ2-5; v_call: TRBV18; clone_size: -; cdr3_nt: TGTGCCAGCTCATCGTACGGGACAGTACAAGAGACCCAGTACTTC; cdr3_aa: CASSSYGTVQETQYF
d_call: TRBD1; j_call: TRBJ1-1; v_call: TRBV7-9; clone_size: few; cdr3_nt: TGTGCCAGCAGCGCGGGACAGGTTAACACTGAAGCTTTCTTT; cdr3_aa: CASSAGQVNTEAFF
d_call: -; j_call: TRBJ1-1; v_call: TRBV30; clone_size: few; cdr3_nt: TGTGCCTGGAGTAAAGGGTTCGGAGGCGCTGAAGCTTTCTTT; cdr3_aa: CAWSKGFGGAEAFF
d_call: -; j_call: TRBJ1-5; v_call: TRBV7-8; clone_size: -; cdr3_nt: TGTGCCAGCAGCTTAAAGGTTAATCAGCCCCAGCATTTT; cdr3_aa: CASSLKVNQPQHF
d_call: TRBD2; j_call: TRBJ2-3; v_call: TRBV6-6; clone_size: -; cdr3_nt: TGTGCCAGCAGGGGGACTAGCTTAGAAGGGGATACGCAGTATTTT; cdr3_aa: CASRGTSLEGDTQYF
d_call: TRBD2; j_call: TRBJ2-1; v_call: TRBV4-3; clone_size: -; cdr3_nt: TGCGCCAGCAGCCAAGCTAGCGGGAGCAATGAGCAGTTCTTC; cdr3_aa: CASSQASGSNEQFF
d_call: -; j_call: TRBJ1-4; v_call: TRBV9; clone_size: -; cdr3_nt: TGTGCCAGCAGCTCTTCTACAGGGACGGGTGAAAAACTGTTTTTT; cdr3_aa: CASSSSTGTGEKLFF
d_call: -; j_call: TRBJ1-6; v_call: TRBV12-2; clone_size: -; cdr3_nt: TGTGCAAGTCGCTTAGCGATTTGGCCAAGGGGGTGTCGGCAGGGGGCCGGTCATTCACCCCTCCACTTT; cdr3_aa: CASRLAIWPRGCRQGAGHSPLHF
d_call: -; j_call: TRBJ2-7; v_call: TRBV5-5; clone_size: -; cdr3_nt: TGTGCCAGCAGCTTCTCATCAGGGTTACTCTACGAGCAGTACTTC; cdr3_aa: CASSFSSGLLYEQYF